Shown below are 28 T cell receptor beta chains from a single sample sequenced in a study of blood T cell repertoires in COVID-19. Some clones are missing from TCRdb's copy, which holds only in-frame ones; the method was immunoSEQ multiplex PCR. Of under 250,000 clones in the sample, around 82% were seen once. Sequencing was done on a sample of peripheral blood. These receptors originate from a woman in her seventies with acute or convalescent COVID-19.

J is TRBJ1-1 and V is TRBV5-4, with D unresolved. V was clipped by 1 base and J by 10 bases, with 14 bases between them. In germline, CDR1 is SGHNT, CDR2 YYREEE (reference sequence). The CDR3 contains 13 residues. The CDR3 coding sequence is TGTGCCAGCAGCTTGAATACCCCTGGAGGAGCTTTCTTT. Encoded protein: CASSLNTPGGAFF.

This clone occurred a few times. The chain uses TRBV4-1 and TRBJ2-7, with 12 bases matching TRBD2. This CDR3 contains 14 residues. V dropped 5 bases and J dropped 2; count of bases not matched to a gene: 1. Germline CDR1 and CDR2: MGHRA and YSYEKL. The CDR3 sequence is CASSASGGAYEQYF. The CDR3 nucleotides are TGCGCCAGCAGCGCTAGCGGGGGGGCCTACGAGCAGTACTTC.

This clone appeared a few times. The chain uses TRBV5-4 and TRBJ1-2; 7 bases fit TRBD1. Germline CDR1 is SGHNT and CDR2 is YYREEE (reference sequence). Unmatched junction bases numbered 3, after V lost 0 bases and J lost 4 bases. CDR3 length equals 14 residues. The DNA of the CDR3 is TGTGCCAGCAGCTTGGCGGGACAGCCCTATGGCTACACCTTC. Its translation is CASSLAGQPYGYTF.

In its sample, this clone was seen many times. This sample also contains other DNA sequences that code for the same CDR3. The V call is TRBV2, the J call TRBJ2-2; the match to TRBD1 covers 9 bases. Germline CDR1 reads SNHLY; CDR2 reads FYNNEI. The CDR3 is made up of 14 amino acids. The V segment lost 5 bases and the J segment 5 bases; nucleotides outside the gene matches: 3. The CDR3 region has the DNA TGTGCCAGCAGTTGGACAGGGGCAACCGGGGAGCTGTTTTTT. This sequence encodes CASSWTGATGELFF.

Written as DNA, the CDR3 is TGTGCCAGCAGCTTAGCGAGAGCCAGCGGGGGCTTGCATGAGCAGTTCTTC. Its protein product is CASSLARASGGLHEQFF. This chain joins TRBV7-2 and TRBJ2-1, with TRBD2 identical over 8 bases. The CDR3 runs 17 residues. J was trimmed by 8 bases and V by 0 bases; bases with no gene match: 12. Per the germline V gene, CDR1 is SGHTA and CDR2 is FQGNSA.

The chain employs TRBV7-9 and TRBJ2-7, with 14 bases identical to TRBD2. Trimming removed 6 bases from V and 7 bases from J; junction bases left unmatched: 8. The CDR3 loop spans 15 amino acids. In germline, CDR1 is SEHNR, CDR2 FQNEAQ (reference sequence). DNA for the CDR3: TGTGCCAGCAGTCCCGGACTAGCGGGGGGTCGAGAGCAGTACTTC. This encodes CASSPGLAGGREQYF.

The genes are TRBV28 and TRBJ2-7; D is possibly TRBD1 (5 bases). Trimming stripped 6 bases from V and 4 bases from J, with 13 bases between. There are 13 residues in the CDR3. The germline gives CDR1 MDHEN, CDR2 SYDVKM. In DNA form, the CDR3 reads TGTGCCAGCAGGTCAGGGTCTGGGTACGAGCAGTACTTC. Amino acids: CASRSGSGYEQYF.

The CDR3 is CASSYGSGGGYEQYF. The CDR3 DNA is TGTGCCAGCAGTTACGGTAGCGGGGGGGGCTACGAGCAGTACTTC. This sequence joins TRBV6-5 and TRBJ2-7; 11 bases match TRBD2. Germline lookup yields CDR1 MNHEY and CDR2 SVGAGI. V lost 2 bases, J lost 3 bases, and 3 bases stayed unmatched. The CDR3 spans 15 residues.

The V and J genes are TRBV3-1 (or the pseudogene TRBV3-2) and TRBJ2-3; 10 nucleotides align to TRBD2. Germline V gene sequence: CDR1 LGHDT, CDR2 YNNKEL (reference sequence). Germline trimming cut 3 bases from V and 3 bases from J; bases unmatched to any gene: 6. The CDR3 contains 16 residues. CDR3 amino acids: CASSQPSGGATDTQYF. The CDR3, as DNA: TGTGCCAGCAGCCAGCCGAGCGGGGGGGCAACAGATACGCAGTATTTT.

This clone came up a few times. The V call is TRBV24-1, the J call TRBJ2-6; 7 bases agree with TRBD1. Germline V gene data show CDR1 as KGHDR and CDR2 as SFDVKD. The trim removed 4 bases at V and 4 bases at J, leaving 9 bases unmatched. This CDR3 comprises 17 residues. CDR3 residues: CATSDSKTGSGANVLTF. The CDR3 DNA sequence: TGTGCCACCAGTGACTCCAAGACAGGGTCCGGGGCCAACGTCCTGACTTTC.

This clone occurred a few times. The V call is TRBV4-2, the J call TRBJ2-7, with D perhaps matching TRBD1 (5 bases). The CDR3 has 15 amino acids. Trimming stripped 0 bases from V and 4 bases from J, with 13 bases between. Germline assignment: CDR1 LGHNA and CDR2 YNFKEQ. The CDR3 region has the DNA TGTGCCAGCAGCCAAGATCCGGCAGGGATGTACGAGCAGTACTTC. Amino acids: CASSQDPAGMYEQYF.

This clone has just a few counts. V is TRBV2 and J is TRBJ2-5; 15 bases line up with TRBD2. Trimming cost V 2 bases and J 2 bases; bases outside gene matches: 3. Germline CDR1 and CDR2: SNHLY and FYNNEI. This CDR3 contains 17 residues. As DNA, the CDR3 is TGTGCCAGCAGTGAAACCGGGACTAGCGGGGGGCAAGAGACCCAGTACTTC. Translation: CASSETGTSGGQETQYF. The variable domain in full, completed from reference TRBV2 and TRBJ2-5, reads EPEVTQTPSHQVTQMGQEVILRCVPISNHLYFYWYRQILGQKVEFLVSFYNNEISEKSEIFDDQFSVERPDGSNFTLKIRSTKLEDSAMYFCASSETGTSGGQETQYFGPGTRLLVL.

This rearrangement joins TRBV24-1 to TRBJ2-2; D is uncertain. The CDR3 runs 14 residues. The V end was cut by 4 bases, the J end by 3 bases, with 8 bases between. CDR1 KGHDR and CDR2 SFDVKD come from the germline V gene. CDR3 in DNA: TGTGCCACCAGTGAGCGCCGGGACACCGGGGAGCTGTTTTTT. Translated, it gives CATSERRDTGELFF.

This rearrangement joins TRBV2 to TRBJ1-1; D is perhaps TRBD1 (5 bases). The V end was cut by 8 bases, the J end by 5 bases, with 12 bases between. Germline CDR1 is SNHLY and CDR2 is FYNNEI. This CDR3 contains 12 residues. CDR3 sequence reads: CASSGWGTEAFF. The CDR3 DNA reads as TGTGCCAGCTCAGGGTGGGGAACTGAAGCTTTCTTT.

The chain's CDR3 is CASSPWDRDHEQYF. In DNA, the CDR3 is TGTGCCAGCAGCCCCTGGGACAGGGACCACGAGCAGTACTTC. The V and J genes are TRBV3-1 (or the pseudogene TRBV3-2) and TRBJ2-7; 9 bases fit TRBD1. The CDR3 consists of 14 residues. The V gene end was trimmed by 4 bases and the J gene end by 5 bases; junction bases not matched to a gene: 6. Germline V CDR1 and CDR2: LGHDT, YNNKEL (reference sequence).

In this sample, this clone turned up a few times. V gene TRBV5-4 combines with J gene TRBJ2-7; 12 bases agree with TRBD2. This CDR3 is 16 amino acids long. The V gene's germline CDR1 is SGHNT and CDR2 YYREEE (reference sequence). Trimming removed 2 bases from V and 2 bases from J; junction bases left unmatched: 5. The CDR3, as DNA: TGTGCCAGCAGCTTAACTAGCGGGGGGTTCCCCTACGAGCAGTACGTC. This gives the protein CASSLTSGGFPYEQYV.

The table lists this clone with a few counts. The genes are TRBV10-3 and TRBJ2-3; TRBD2 might be the D (6 bases). The CDR3 runs to 14 residues. V gave up 2 bases and J gave up 2 bases, with 8 bases separating them. Germline CDR1 ENHRY, CDR2 SYGVKD. The CDR3 DNA reads as TGTGCCATCAGTGAGACTAGCCTCACAGATACGCAGTATTTT. Its protein is CAISETSLTDTQYF.

This chain links TRBV18 with TRBJ2-1, with TRBD1 matching 10 bases. Germline V gene lookup returns CDR1 KGHSH and CDR2 LQKENI. The CDR3 covers 15 residues. V was clipped by 3 bases and J by 7 bases; unmatched bases: 6. DNA of the CDR3: TGTGCCAGCTCACCCGGACAGGGGGGAATAAATGAGCAGTTCTTC. Its translation is CASSPGQGGINEQFF. Supplemented by reference TRBV18 and TRBJ2-1, the full variable domain reads NAGVMQNPRHLVRRRGQEARLRCSPMKGHSHVYWYRQLPEEGLKFMVYLQKENIIDESGMPKERFSAEFPKEGPSILRIQQVVRGDSAAYFCASSPGQGGINEQFFGPGTRLTVL.

The chain couples TRBV5-1 to TRBJ2-2, with D possibly matching TRBD1 (6 bases). CDR3 size: 15 residues. Per germline, CDR1 SGHRS and CDR2 YFSETQ. Trimming cost V 0 bases and J 5 bases, with 11 bases left between them. The CDR3 sequence: CASSLGTDPTGELFF. CDR3 nucleotide sequence: TGCGCCAGCAGCTTGGGGACAGACCCTACCGGGGAGCTGTTTTTT.

The V call is TRBV7-3, the J call TRBJ2-5; no clear D gene. V lost 0 bases and J lost 2, with 4 bases in between. The CDR3 extends over 13 amino acids. CDR1 and CDR2 from the germline V gene are SGHTA and FQGTGA. The CDR3 protein is CASSLTAQETQYF. The CDR3, as DNA: TGTGCCAGCAGCTTAACGGCACAAGAGACCCAGTACTTC.

The CDR3 loop is CASSQGDTGNTEAFF. CDR3 sequence (DNA): TGTGCCAGCAGCCAAGGGGACACGGGGAACACTGAAGCTTTCTTT. The chain employs TRBV3-1 (or the pseudogene TRBV3-2) and TRBJ1-1, with D perhaps TRBD1 (6 bases). This CDR3 region has 15 residues. Germline assignment: CDR1 LGHDT and CDR2 YNNKEL (reference sequence). V lost 1 base to trimming and J lost 1 base, with 10 bases between them.

The chain has TRBV2 and TRBJ2-1; 7 nucleotides agree with TRBD2. Per the germline V gene, CDR1 is SNHLY and CDR2 is FYNNEI. The CDR3 has 13 residues. V lost 2 bases and J lost 7; bases outside the gene matches: 2. CDR3 in DNA: TGTGCCAGCAGTGAATGGGGGGGGAATGAGCAGTTCTTC. Residues: CASSEWGGNEQFF.

The chain is built from TRBV12-5 and TRBJ2-1, with 11 bases that match TRBD2. The junction had 11 bases not matched to a gene; V was cut back by 1 base and J by 6 bases. CDR1 and CDR2 (germline): LGHNT, FRNRAP. The CDR3 sequence is 18 residues long. The CDR3 loop is CASGLARSSGGAFNEQFF. The CDR3 DNA reads TGTGCTAGTGGTTTGGCGCGGAGTAGCGGGGGGGCCTTCAATGAGCAGTTCTTC.

The V gene is TRBV6-5, the J gene TRBJ1-2; D unclear. V dropped 6 bases and J dropped 2 bases, with 13 bases sitting between them. The CDR3 contains 14 residues. Germline loops: CDR1 MNHEY, CDR2 SVGAGI. The CDR3 loop is CASRRGVGNYGYTF. The CDR3, as DNA: TGTGCCAGCAGGCGAGGCGTCGGGAACTATGGCTACACCTTC.

V is TRBV5-4 and J is TRBJ2-3, with D maybe TRBD2 (6 bases). This CDR3 comprises 16 residues. Trimming removed 0 bases from V and 0 bases from J, with 11 bases in between. The V gene's germline CDR1 is SGHNT and CDR2 YYREEE (reference sequence). CDR3 coding DNA: TGTGCCAGCAGCTTGGGAGGGCGGGGCAGCACAGATACGCAGTATTTT. Translated, it gives CASSLGGRGSTDTQYF.

The rearrangement links TRBV10-2 to TRBJ2-7; D is perhaps TRBD1 (5 bases). V was trimmed by 1 base and J by 6 bases, leaving 10 bases between them. CDR1 and CDR2 (germline): WSHSY, SAAADI. The CDR3 has 13 amino acids. The chain's CDR3 is CASSEYRTREQYV. The CDR3 DNA sequence: TGCGCCAGCAGTGAGTACAGGACCCGCGAGCAGTACGTC.

The chain links TRBV15 to TRBJ2-6, with unresolved D. There are 16 residues in the CDR3. Germline CDR1 LNHNV, CDR2 YYDKDF (reference sequence). V dropped 1 base and J dropped 0 bases, with 7 bases sitting between them. The CDR3 nucleotides read TGTGCCACCAGCAGAGGAGATCGCTCTGGGGCCAACGTCCTGACTTTC. Translation gives CATSRGDRSGANVLTF.

This clone appeared many times. The chain is built from TRBV4-1 and TRBJ2-5; 8 bases are a match to TRBD2. CDR1 MGHRA and CDR2 YSYEKL come from the germline V gene. Trimming removed 3 bases from V and 2 bases from J; junction bases left unmatched: 5. The CDR3 is 15 residues long. CDR3 in amino acids: CASSHGLAGQETQYF. The CDR3 DNA sequence: TGCGCCAGCAGCCATGGACTAGCCGGACAAGAGACCCAGTACTTC.